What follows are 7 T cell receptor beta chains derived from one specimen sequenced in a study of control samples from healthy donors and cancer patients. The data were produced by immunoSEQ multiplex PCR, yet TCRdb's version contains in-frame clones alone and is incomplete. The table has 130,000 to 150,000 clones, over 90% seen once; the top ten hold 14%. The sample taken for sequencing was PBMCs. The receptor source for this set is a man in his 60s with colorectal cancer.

The CDR3 spells CASSELSHTGELFF. The CDR3 region has the DNA TGTGCCAGCAGTGAATTGTCGCACACCGGGGAGCTGTTTTTT. The V call is TRBV6-4, the J call TRBJ2-2; D remains ambiguous. V lost 3 bases, J lost 3 bases, and 8 bases lay in between. Germline CDR1 reads MRHNA; CDR2 reads SNTAGT. The CDR3 spans 14 residues.

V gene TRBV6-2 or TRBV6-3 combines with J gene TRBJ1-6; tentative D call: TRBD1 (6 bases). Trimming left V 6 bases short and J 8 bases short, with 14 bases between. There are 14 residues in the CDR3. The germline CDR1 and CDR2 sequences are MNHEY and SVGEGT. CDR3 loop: CASSPQGRDSPLHF. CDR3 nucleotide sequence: TGTGCCAGCAGCCCACAGGGTAGGGATTCACCCCTCCACTTT.

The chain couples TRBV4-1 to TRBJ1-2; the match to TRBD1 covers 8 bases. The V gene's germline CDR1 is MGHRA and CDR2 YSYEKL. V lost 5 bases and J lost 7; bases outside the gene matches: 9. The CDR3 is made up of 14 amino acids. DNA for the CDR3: TGCGCCAGCAGCGTAGGGGACAGGTCTGGTGGCTACACCTTC. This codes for CASSVGDRSGGYTF.

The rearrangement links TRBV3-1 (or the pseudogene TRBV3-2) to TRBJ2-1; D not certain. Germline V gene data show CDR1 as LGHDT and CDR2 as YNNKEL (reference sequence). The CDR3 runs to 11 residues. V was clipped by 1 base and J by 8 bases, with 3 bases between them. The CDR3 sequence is CASSQGDEQFF. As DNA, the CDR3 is TGTGCCAGCAGCCAAGGGGATGAGCAGTTCTTC.

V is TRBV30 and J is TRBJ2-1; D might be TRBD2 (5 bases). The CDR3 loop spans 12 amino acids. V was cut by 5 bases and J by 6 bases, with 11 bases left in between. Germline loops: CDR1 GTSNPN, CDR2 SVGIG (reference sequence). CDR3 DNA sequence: TGTGCCTGGGAACGGGGAGCCAATGAGCAGTTCTTC. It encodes CAWERGANEQFF.

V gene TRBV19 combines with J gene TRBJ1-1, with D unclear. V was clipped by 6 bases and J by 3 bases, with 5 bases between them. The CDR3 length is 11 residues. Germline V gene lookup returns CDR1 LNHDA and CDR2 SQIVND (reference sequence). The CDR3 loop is CASRIYTEAFF. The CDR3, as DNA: TGTGCCAGTAGGATATACACTGAAGCTTTCTTT. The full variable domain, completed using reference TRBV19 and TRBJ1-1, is DGGITQSPKYLFRKEGQNVTLSCEQNLNHDAMYWYRQDPGQGLRLIYYSQIVNDFQKGDIAEGYSVSREKKESFPLTVTSAQKNPTAFYLCASRIYTEAFFGQGTRLTVV.

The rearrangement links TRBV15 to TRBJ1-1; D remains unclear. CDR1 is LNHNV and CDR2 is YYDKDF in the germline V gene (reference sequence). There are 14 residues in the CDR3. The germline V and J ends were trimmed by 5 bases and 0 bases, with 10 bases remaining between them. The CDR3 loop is CATSPQGLNTEAFF. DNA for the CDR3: TGTGCCACCAGCCCACAAGGGTTGAACACTGAAGCTTTCTTT.